Included here is one TCR beta chain sequence, with context. Antigen unknown. This sample is drawn from a study of persistence of HIV-infected CD4 T cells. The immunoSEQ assay was version 4, run in survey mode. Here immunoSEQ multiplex PCR was the method, and the copy in TCRdb shows in-frame clones only, minus some. Of 25,000 to 35,000 clones listed, 82% are singletons. The stimulus was lysate of CMV-infected fibroblasts, around 10 ug/mL. Memory cells lacking CD40L and CD69 with high CD45RO were sorted. The source is an adult man with HIV who was CMV-seropositive. This sample comprised CD4+ T cells sorted from PBMCs after approximately 19-hour stimulation, obtained from a patient who received antiretroviral therapy.

CDR3 bases: TGTGCCAGCACGATAAGGCAGGGTGGTCAGCCCCAGCATTTT. Amino acid sequence: CASTIRQGGQPQHF. The chain carries TRBV2 and TRBJ1-5; D is perhaps TRBD1 (5 bases). Germline V lookup: CDR1 SNHLY, CDR2 FYNNEI. V was shortened by 7 bases and J by 6 bases, with 16 bases between the two germline ends. The CDR3 loop spans 14 amino acids.